Sequencing of this T cell receptor beta chain was carried out in a study of T cells in Graves' hyperthyroidism and ophthalmopathy. Study findings and constraints: Most expanded thyroid clonotypes above 0.001 also appeared in blood.

RNA transcripts served as the template for amplifying TCR beta CDR3 regions. HTBI primers drove first-round RT-PCR of the TCR CDR3. TCRdb redid the calling of the multiplex PCR reads with MiXCR, one entry per CDR3 protein. The repertoire holds a few hundred thousand distinct CDR3 sequences, with approximately 13% as singletons. This clonotype was observed at least ten times. What it binds is unknown. PBMCs stemmed from around 10 ml fresh peripheral blood. Germline V gene data show CDR1 as DFQATT and CDR2 as SNEGSKA (reference sequence). CDR3 length: 14 residues. V lost 3 bases to trimming and J lost 2 bases; unmatched junction nucleotides: 4.

The receptor's source is a woman in her thirties or forties with Graves' ophthalmopathy. Material for sequencing was blood. The chain employs TRBV20-1 and TRBJ2-3, with TRBD1 matching over 8 bases. CDR3 in amino acids: CSASRTGLTDTQYF. The DNA for the CDR3 is TGCAGTGCTAGTCGGACAGGGCTCACAGATACGCAGTATTTT.